What follows are 32 T cell receptor beta chains derived from one specimen sequenced in a study of CD8+ T cells in alopecia areata. Extracted RNA was reverse transcribed, and the resulting cDNA served as sequencing template. Method: immunoSEQ multiplex PCR; TCRdb's copy keeps in-frame clones and lacks some. The sample lists 150,000 to 200,000 clones; roughly 65% were seen once. Treatment in this sample: oral pan-JAK inhibitor, 5-10 mg twice daily. The source material was CD4+ T cells sorted from blood, sampled at week 4, from a patient treated with tofacitinib. The origin of the receptors is a human donor with alopecia areata.

The chain carries TRBV29-1 and TRBJ1-2; no definite D call. The CDR3 length is 15 residues. With 0 bases removed from V and 0 bases from J, the gap between germline ends came to 11 bases. CDR1 is SQVTM and CDR2 is ANQGSEA in the germline V gene. The CDR3 is CSVEEIGKTNYGYTF. The CDR3 nucleotides are TGCAGCGTTGAAGAAATTGGGAAAACTAACTATGGCTACACCTTC.

This rearrangement joins TRBV4-1 to TRBJ2-6; the D gene is possibly TRBD2 (5 bases). Per germline, CDR1 MGHRA and CDR2 YSYEKL. Between the trimmed V and J ends, which lost 0 bases and 0 bases, there was a span of 9 bases. The length of the CDR3 is 17 residues. CDR3 sequence reads: CASSQEGRGSGANVLTF. The CDR3 coding sequence is TGCGCCAGCAGCCAAGAAGGGAGAGGCTCTGGGGCCAACGTCCTGACTTTC.

The chain couples TRBV28 to TRBJ1-1; tentatively, D is TRBD1 (5 bases). The V end lost 3 bases, the J end lost 1 base, and 12 bases lay between the germline ends. This CDR3 spans 15 amino acids. Germline loops: CDR1 MDHEN, CDR2 SYDVKM. The CDR3 sequence: CASSFGTGWNTEAFF. The CDR3 DNA reads as TGTGCCAGCAGTTTCGGCACAGGATGGAACACTGAAGCTTTCTTT.

The chain employs TRBV7-2 and TRBJ2-1; D is perhaps TRBD2 (6 bases). CDR1 and CDR2 from the germline V gene are SGHTA and FQGNSA. The CDR3 is 15 residues long. V gave up 4 bases and J gave up 1 base, with 11 bases separating them. In DNA, the CDR3 is TGTGCCAGCAGCTCAGGGACTGGGTCCTACAATGAGCAGTTCTTC. It translates to CASSSGTGSYNEQFF.

This clone was counted a few times. The CDR3 DNA sequence: TGTGCCAGCAGCCAAGCTCGGACAGGGTGGTCTGGGGCCAACGTCCTGACTTTC. Translated: CASSQARTGWSGANVLTF. V usage is TRBV14 and J usage is TRBJ2-6, with 8 nucleotides matching TRBD1. Looked up from germline, CDR1 is SGHDN and CDR2 is FVKESK. The V segment lost 1 base and the J segment 1 base; nucleotides outside the gene matches: 6. This CDR3 spans 18 amino acids.

This rearrangement joins TRBV6-5 to TRBJ1-2; D unclear. The CDR3 has 12 residues. Deletions cut 2 bases from V and 5 bases from J, with 6 bases between. The V gene's germline CDR1 is MNHEY and CDR2 SVGAGI. This CDR3 is CASSYRPYGYTF. The DNA for the CDR3 is TGTGCCAGCAGTTACCGGCCTTATGGCTACACCTTC.

The chain couples TRBV29-1 to TRBJ2-3; D might be TRBD2 (7 bases). In germline, CDR1 is SQVTM, CDR2 ANQGSEA. Between the trimmed V and J ends, which lost 6 bases and 8 bases, there was a span of 21 bases. The CDR3 covers 14 residues. The CDR3 here is CSVVSAPRGGTQYF. The CDR3 coding sequence is TGCAGCGTGGTCTCGGCCCCAAGGGGGGGTACGCAGTATTTT.

This rearrangement joins TRBV29-1 to TRBJ2-3; D is unclear. The CDR3 runs 12 residues. Germline CDR1 and CDR2: SQVTM and ANQGSEA. Trimming removed 3 bases from V and 8 bases from J, with 12 bases in between. CDR3 DNA sequence: TGCAGCGTTGATCCAGATTTACGTACGCAGTATTTT. Translation gives CSVDPDLRTQYF.

This clone has a handful of counts. The junction does not match germline at one end; this may be a read error. This chain joins TRBV7-7 and TRBJ2-6, with D possibly matching TRBD1 (5 bases). The CDR3 runs 14 residues. Germline V gene lookup returns CDR1 SSHAT and CDR2 FNYEAQ (reference sequence). DNA of the CDR3: TGTGCTAGCAGCCCAGGGACTGGGGCCAACGTCCTGACTTTC. It codes for CASSPGTGANVLTF.

This clone was seen once. The chain employs TRBV29-1 and TRBJ1-1; 7 bases map to TRBD1. Germline V gene lookup returns CDR1 SQVTM and CDR2 ANQGSEA. J gave up 3 bases and V 6 bases, and 10 bases lay outside the gene matches. The CDR3 runs 14 residues. The chain's CDR3 is CSVGGGLGYTEAFF. CDR3 bases: TGCAGCGTAGGAGGGGGCTTGGGGTACACTGAAGCTTTCTTT.

This clone was seen a handful of times. The genes are TRBV29-1 and TRBJ2-7; TRBD1 matches 8 bases. From germline, CDR1 is SQVTM and CDR2 ANQGSEA. Trimming cost V 4 bases and J 2 bases; bases outside gene matches: 1. The CDR3 extends over 12 amino acids. This chain's CDR3 is CSVGTGTYEQYF. The CDR3 nucleotides read TGCAGCGTTGGGACAGGGACCTACGAGCAGTACTTC.

This clone came up a few times. The chain joins TRBV4-3 to TRBJ1-6; D not certain. The CDR3 sequence is 13 residues long. Germline CDR1 is LGHNA and CDR2 is YSLEER. Between the trimmed V and J ends, which lost 3 bases and 7 bases, there was a span of 7 bases. The DNA for the CDR3 is TGCGCCAGCAGCCAGTCAGAAAATTCACCCCTCCACTTT. This codes for CASSQSENSPLHF.

The chain couples TRBV5-1 to TRBJ2-2; D remains ambiguous. This CDR3 spans 14 amino acids. Germline values: CDR1 SGHRS, CDR2 YFSETQ. The V end lost 5 bases, the J end lost 4 bases, and 12 bases lay between the germline ends. In nucleotides, the CDR3 is TGCGCCAGCAGGGGCAGTTCGGGCACCGGGGAGCTGTTTTTT. It encodes CASRGSSGTGELFF.

This clone was counted once. This chain connects TRBV14 to TRBJ1-6; no firm D call. V shed 4 bases and J shed 7 bases, with 14 bases lying between them. The CDR3 consists of 15 residues. CDR1 and CDR2 from the germline V gene are SGHDN and FVKESK. The CDR3 sequence is CASSPPGRWNSPLHF. CDR3 DNA: TGTGCCAGCAGCCCTCCCGGGAGATGGAATTCACCCCTCCACTTT. Filled out from reference TRBV14 and TRBJ1-6, the complete variable domain reads EAGVTQFPSHSVIEKGQTVTLRCDPISGHDNLYWYRRVMGKEIKFLLHFVKESKQDESGMPNNRFLAERTGGTYSTLKVQPAELEDSGVYFCASSPPGRWNSPLHFGNGTRLTVT.

V is TRBV15 and J is TRBJ2-1, with D unresolved. Trimming removed 5 bases at V and 8 bases at J, with 13 bases between. Germline loops: CDR1 LNHNV, CDR2 YYDKDF (reference sequence). This CDR3 is built from 13 residues. CDR3 sequence reads: CATSSAWGYEQFF. The CDR3 coding sequence is TGTGCCACCAGCTCGGCGTGGGGTTATGAGCAGTTCTTC.

There are a few counts of this clone. The V gene is TRBV14, the J gene TRBJ1-6; no clear D gene. Germline lookup yields CDR1 SGHDN and CDR2 FVKESK. The CDR3 totals 11 residues. Trimming stripped 4 bases from V and 13 bases from J, with 8 bases between. As DNA, the CDR3 is TGTGCCAGCAGCCGGGGTTTTCCCCTCCACTTT. It translates to CASSRGFPLHF.

The chain uses TRBV2 and TRBJ2-1; 10 bases fit TRBD2. The CDR3 has 17 amino acids. CDR1 and CDR2 (germline): SNHLY, FYNNEI. V shed 7 bases, J shed 4 bases, and the junction held 13 bases outside the gene matches. CDR3 coding DNA: TGTGCCAGCAAGCTAGCGGGGGCCCCGCCCTTATACAATGAGCAGTTCTTC. Protein: CASKLAGAPPLYNEQFF.

The V call is TRBV29-1, the J call TRBJ1-2; no definite D call. The CDR3 loop spans 18 amino acids. The ends were cut back, 0 bases at V and 5 bases at J, with 25 bases in the middle. CDR1 and CDR2 from the germline V gene are SQVTM and ANQGSEA. CDR3 sequence reads: CSVEDGMARVLRHYGYTF. CDR3 nucleotide sequence: TGCAGCGTTGAAGATGGAATGGCAAGGGTCCTAAGGCATTATGGCTACACCTTC. Supplemented by reference TRBV29-1 and TRBJ1-2, the full variable domain reads SAVISQKPSRDICQRGTSLTIQCQVDSQVTMMFWYRQQPGQSLTLIATANQGSEATYESGFVIDKFPISRPNLTFSTLTVSNMSPEDSSIYLCSVEDGMARVLRHYGYTFGSGTRLTVV.

The gene calls are TRBV9 and TRBJ2-2, with 8 bases aligning to TRBD2. Trimming removed 0 bases from V and 4 bases from J; junction bases left unmatched: 5. Germline-derived CDR1 and CDR2 are SGDLS and YYNGEE. This CDR3 region has 16 residues. CDR3 sequence (DNA): TGTGCCAGCAGCGTAGGCGGCGGGGGGTTCACCGGGGAGCTGTTTTTT. It specifies CASSVGGGGFTGELFF.

This chain uses TRBV27 with TRBJ2-7; 11 bases are shared with TRBD1. Trimming removed 5 bases from V and 4 bases from J; junction bases left unmatched: 4. The CDR3 spans 14 residues. CDR1 is MNHEY, CDR2 SMNVEV, per germline (reference sequence). This CDR3 is CASSVDRGLYEQYF. Here the CDR3 DNA reads TGTGCCAGCAGTGTGGACAGGGGGCTGTACGAGCAGTACTTC.

The count of this clone is one. Within the sample, other DNA sequences also encode this same CDR3. V and J are TRBV5-6 and TRBJ1-2, with D maybe TRBD1 (6 bases). Looked up from germline, CDR1 is SGHDT and CDR2 is YYEEEE. The CDR3 runs 12 residues. V was cut by 4 bases and J by 4 bases, with 8 bases left in between. DNA of the CDR3: TGTGCCAGCAGCCTGGACAGCTATGGCTACACCTTC. Its translation: CASSLDSYGYTF.

This clone turned up a few times. This chain links TRBV29-1 with TRBJ1-1; 7 bases fit TRBD1. Germline CDR1 SQVTM, CDR2 ANQGSEA. CDR3 length: 13 residues. CDR3 loop: CSANRDRNTEAFF. The CDR3, as DNA: TGCAGTGCTAACCGGGACAGAAACACTGAAGCTTTCTTT.

The gene calls are TRBV15 and TRBJ1-1, with 7 bases lining up with TRBD1. J was trimmed by 4 bases and V by 3 bases; bases with no gene match: 5. This CDR3 region has 14 residues. Germline V gives CDR1 LNHNV, CDR2 YYDKDF (reference sequence). As DNA, the CDR3 is TGTGCCACCAGCAGTGCCTCAGGGGGCACTGAAGCTTTCTTT. It yields the protein CATSSASGGTEAFF.

The chain couples TRBV29-1 to TRBJ1-1, with D unclear. V shed 4 bases and J shed 7 bases, with 7 bases lying between them. Germline V gives CDR1 SQVTM, CDR2 ANQGSEA. There are 10 residues in the CDR3. The CDR3: CSVAQYEAFF. The CDR3 nucleotides are TGCAGCGTTGCTCAGTATGAAGCTTTCTTT.

The J gene is TRBJ1-1, the V gene TRBV30, with D hard to call. Trimming took 5 bases from V and 0 from J, leaving 16 bases between them. This CDR3 spans 15 amino acids. Germline loops: CDR1 GTSNPN, CDR2 SVGIG (reference sequence). The CDR3 DNA is TGTGCCTGGGGGATCCTTGGCGGAATGAACACTGAAGCTTTCTTT. As protein: CAWGILGGMNTEAFF.

This clone was found once. Germline is not matched at one junction end, which may reflect a read error. The J gene is TRBJ2-7, the V gene TRBV27, with 8 bases fitting TRBD1. Per the germline V gene, CDR1 is MNHEY and CDR2 is SMNVEV (reference sequence). The CDR3 has 14 amino acids. DNA of the CDR3: TGTGCCAGCAGCCCCCGACAGGGGAACTACGGGCAGTACTTC. Amino acids: CASSPRQGNYGQYF.

J is TRBJ1-1 and V is TRBV4-2; D not certain. Per the germline V gene, CDR1 is LGHNA and CDR2 is YNFKEQ. Trimming stripped 3 bases from V and 0 bases from J, with 5 bases between. This CDR3 contains 13 residues. In DNA, the CDR3 is TGTGCCAGCAGCCATACAATGAACACTGAAGCTTTCTTT. This codes for CASSHTMNTEAFF.

The J gene is TRBJ1-1, the V gene TRBV29-1, with D possibly matching TRBD1 (6 bases). Germline V gene lookup returns CDR1 SQVTM and CDR2 ANQGSEA. Trimming stripped 5 bases from V and 2 bases from J, with 15 bases between. CDR3 length equals 14 residues. CDR3 loop: CSVREGGDNTEAFF. The CDR3 bases are TGCAGCGTTCGTGAAGGGGGGGATAACACTGAAGCTTTCTTT.

This clone was seen more than once but under ten times. The chain has TRBV25-1 and TRBJ1-5; D is unresolved. Germline lookup yields CDR1 MGHDK and CDR2 SYGVNS. This CDR3 is 13 amino acids long. Trimming took off 4 bases at V and 5 bases at J, with 9 bases between the two ends. CDR3 DNA: TGTGCCAGCAGTGGGACTTTGGATCAGCCCCAGCATTTT. Encoded protein: CASSGTLDQPQHF.

The rearrangement links TRBV7-2 to TRBJ1-1, with no clear D. CDR3 size: 15 residues. The V gene lost 5 bases and the J gene lost 1 base, with 14 bases spanning the gap. Germline V gene sequence: CDR1 SGHTA, CDR2 FQGNSA. The CDR3 region is CASSQSPLPNTEAFF. The CDR3 DNA is TGTGCCAGCAGCCAGTCCCCACTTCCGAACACTGAAGCTTTCTTT. Filled out from reference TRBV7-2 and TRBJ1-1, the complete variable domain reads GAGVSQSPSNKVTEKGKDVELRCDPISGHTALYWYRQSLGQGLEFLIYFQGNSAPDKSGLPSDRFSAERTGGSVSTLTIQRTQQEDSAVYLCASSQSPLPNTEAFFGQGTRLTVV.

The chain recombines TRBV7-2 with TRBJ1-6, with 8 positions matching TRBD1. J lost 7 bases, V lost 3 bases, and 8 bases had no gene match. This CDR3 is 16 amino acids long. Germline V gene data show CDR1 as SGHTA and CDR2 as FQGNSA. The CDR3 DNA follows: TGTGCCAGCAGCTTGGGAACCGGGACAGGCAATTCACCCCTCCACTTT. As protein: CASSLGTGTGNSPLHF.

This clone appeared once. The chain is built from TRBV27 and TRBJ2-2; 8 bases match TRBD2. This CDR3 spans 14 amino acids. Per germline, CDR1 MNHEY and CDR2 SMNVEV (reference sequence). With 6 bases clipped from V and 5 bases from J, the junction kept 5 bases outside the gene matches. CDR3 amino acids: CASRRIAGTGELFF. The CDR3 coding sequence is TGTGCCAGCAGGAGAATAGCGGGGACCGGGGAGCTGTTTTTT.